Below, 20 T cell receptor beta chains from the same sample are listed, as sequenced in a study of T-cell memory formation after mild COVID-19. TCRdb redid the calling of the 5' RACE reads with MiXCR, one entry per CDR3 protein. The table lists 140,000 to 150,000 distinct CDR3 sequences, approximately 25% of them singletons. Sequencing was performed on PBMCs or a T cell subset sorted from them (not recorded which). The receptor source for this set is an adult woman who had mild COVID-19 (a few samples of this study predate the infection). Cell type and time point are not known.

This CDR3 is CSAMDRSIANTGELFF. CDR3 in DNA: TGCAGTGCCATGGACAGATCCATCGCGAACACCGGGGAGCTGTTTTTT. J is TRBJ2-2 and V is TRBV20-1; D perhaps matches TRBD1 (6 bases). The length of the CDR3 is 16 residues. V was cut by 6 bases and J by 0 bases, with 17 bases left in between. Germline loops: CDR1 DFQATT, CDR2 SNEGSKA (reference sequence).

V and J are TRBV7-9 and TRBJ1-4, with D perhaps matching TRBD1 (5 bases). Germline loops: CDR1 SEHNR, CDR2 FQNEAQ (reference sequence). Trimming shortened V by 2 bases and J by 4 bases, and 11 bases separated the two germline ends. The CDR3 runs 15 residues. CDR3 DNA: TGTGCCAGCAGCTTATCGGGGACTTGTAATGAAAAACTGTTTTTT. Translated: CASSLSGTCNEKLFF.

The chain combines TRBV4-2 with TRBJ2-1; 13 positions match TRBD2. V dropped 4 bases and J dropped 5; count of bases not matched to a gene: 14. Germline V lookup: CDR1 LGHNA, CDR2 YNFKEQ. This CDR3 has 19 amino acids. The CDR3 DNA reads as TGTGCCAGCAGCCCAGACATGTATATCGGACTAGCGGGGGACAATGAGCAGTTCTTC. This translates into CASSPDMYIGLAGDNEQFF.

CDR3 protein: CASDRGTYGYTF. The DNA for the CDR3 is TGTGCCAGCGACAGAGGGACCTATGGCTACACCTTC. V usage is TRBV7-9 and J usage is TRBJ1-2, with D possibly being TRBD1 (5 bases). Trimming removed 8 bases from V and 4 bases from J, with 11 bases in between. In germline, CDR1 is SEHNR, CDR2 FQNEAQ (reference sequence). The CDR3 sequence is 12 residues long.

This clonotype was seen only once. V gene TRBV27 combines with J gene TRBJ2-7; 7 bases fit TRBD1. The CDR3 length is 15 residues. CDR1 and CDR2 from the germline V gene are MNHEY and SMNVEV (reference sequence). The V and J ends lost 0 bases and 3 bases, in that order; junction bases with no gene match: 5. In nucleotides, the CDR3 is TGTGCCAGCAGTTTATCCGGGACAGCGTACTACGAGCAGTACTTC. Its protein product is CASSLSGTAYYEQYF.

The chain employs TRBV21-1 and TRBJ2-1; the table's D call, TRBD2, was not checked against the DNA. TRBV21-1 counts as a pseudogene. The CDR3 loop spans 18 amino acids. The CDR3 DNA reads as TGTGCCAGCAGCAAATCCGCCCGAGCGGGAGAGGTTTGCAATGAGCAGTTCTTC. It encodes CASSKSARAGEVCNEQFF.

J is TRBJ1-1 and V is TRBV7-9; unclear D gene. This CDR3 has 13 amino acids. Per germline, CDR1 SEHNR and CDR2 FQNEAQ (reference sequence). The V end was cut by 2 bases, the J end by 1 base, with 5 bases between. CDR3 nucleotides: TGTGCCAGCAGCTTAAAGTGGAACACTGAAGCTTTCTTT. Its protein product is CASSLKWNTEAFF.

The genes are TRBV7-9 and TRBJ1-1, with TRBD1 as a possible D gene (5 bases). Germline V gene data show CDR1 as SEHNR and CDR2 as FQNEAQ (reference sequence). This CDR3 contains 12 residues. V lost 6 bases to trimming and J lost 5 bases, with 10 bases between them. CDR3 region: CASRRGETEAFF. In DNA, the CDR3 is TGTGCCAGCAGACGGGGGGAAACTGAAGCTTTCTTT.

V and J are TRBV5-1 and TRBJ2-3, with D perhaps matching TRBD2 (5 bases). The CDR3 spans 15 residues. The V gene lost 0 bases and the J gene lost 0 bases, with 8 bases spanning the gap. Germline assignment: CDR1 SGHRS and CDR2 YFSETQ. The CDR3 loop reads CASSLDWTSTDTQYF. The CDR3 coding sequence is TGCGCCAGCAGCTTGGACTGGACTAGCACAGATACGCAGTATTTT.

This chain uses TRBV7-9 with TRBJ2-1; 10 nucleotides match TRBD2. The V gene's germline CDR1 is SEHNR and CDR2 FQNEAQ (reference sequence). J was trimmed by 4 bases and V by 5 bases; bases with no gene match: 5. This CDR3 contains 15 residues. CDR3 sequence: CASSLTSGLYNEQFF. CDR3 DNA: TGTGCCAGCAGCCTGACTAGCGGGTTATACAATGAGCAGTTCTTC. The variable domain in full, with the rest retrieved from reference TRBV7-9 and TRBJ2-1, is DTGVSQNPRHKITKRGQNVTFRCDPISEHNRLYWYRQTLGQGPEFLTYFQNEAQLEKSRLLSDRFSAERPKGSFSTLEIQRTEQGDSAMYLCASSLTSGLYNEQFFGPGTRLTVL.

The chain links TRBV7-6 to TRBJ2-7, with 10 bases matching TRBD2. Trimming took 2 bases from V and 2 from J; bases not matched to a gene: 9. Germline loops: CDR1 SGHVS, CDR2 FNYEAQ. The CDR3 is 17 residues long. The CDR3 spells CASSLSFASGGTYEQYF. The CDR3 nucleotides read TGTGCCAGCAGCTTAAGCTTTGCTAGCGGGGGTACCTACGAGCAGTACTTC.

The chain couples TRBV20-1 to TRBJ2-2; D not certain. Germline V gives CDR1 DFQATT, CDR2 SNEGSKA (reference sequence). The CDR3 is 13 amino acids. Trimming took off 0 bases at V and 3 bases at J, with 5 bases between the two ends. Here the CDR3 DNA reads TGCAGTGCTAGAGACCAGGACACCGGGGAGCTGTTTTTT. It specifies CSARDQDTGELFF.

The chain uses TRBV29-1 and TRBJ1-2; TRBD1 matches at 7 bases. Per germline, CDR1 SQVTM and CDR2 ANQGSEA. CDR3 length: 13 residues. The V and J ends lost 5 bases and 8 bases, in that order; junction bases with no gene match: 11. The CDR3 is CSVKRQGLLGYTF. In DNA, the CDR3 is TGCAGCGTTAAGAGACAGGGACTGTTGGGCTACACCTTC.

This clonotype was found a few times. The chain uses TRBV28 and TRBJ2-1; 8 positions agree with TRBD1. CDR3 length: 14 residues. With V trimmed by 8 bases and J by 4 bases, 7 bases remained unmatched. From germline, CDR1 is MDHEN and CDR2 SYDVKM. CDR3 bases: TGTGCCAGCGGCCGGGACAGGACTTACAATGAGCAGTTCTTC. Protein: CASGRDRTYNEQFF.

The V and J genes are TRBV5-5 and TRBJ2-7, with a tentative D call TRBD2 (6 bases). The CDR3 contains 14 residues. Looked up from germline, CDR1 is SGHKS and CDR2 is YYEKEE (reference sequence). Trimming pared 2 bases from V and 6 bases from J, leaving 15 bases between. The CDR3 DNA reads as TGTGCCAGCAGCTTAAACGGAGGGGTCCCCGAGCAGTACTTC. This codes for CASSLNGGVPEQYF.

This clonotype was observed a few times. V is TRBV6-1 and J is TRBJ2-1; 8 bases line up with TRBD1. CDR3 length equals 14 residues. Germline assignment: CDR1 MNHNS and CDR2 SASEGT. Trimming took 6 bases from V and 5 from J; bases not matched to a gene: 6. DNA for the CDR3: TGTGCCAGCAGATCAGGGGGCTTCCACAATGAGCAGTTCTTC. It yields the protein CASRSGGFHNEQFF.

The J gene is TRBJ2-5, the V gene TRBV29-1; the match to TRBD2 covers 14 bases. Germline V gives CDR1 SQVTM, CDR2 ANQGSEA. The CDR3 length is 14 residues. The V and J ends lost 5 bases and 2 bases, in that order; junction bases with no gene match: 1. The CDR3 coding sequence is TGCAGCGTTTGGACTAGCGGGGGGCAAGAGACCCAGTACTTC. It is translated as CSVWTSGGQETQYF.

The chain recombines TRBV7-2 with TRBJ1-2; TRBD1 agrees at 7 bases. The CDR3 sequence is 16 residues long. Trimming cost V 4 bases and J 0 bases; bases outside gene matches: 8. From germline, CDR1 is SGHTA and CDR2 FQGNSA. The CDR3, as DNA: TGTGCCAGCAGCTATGACCACAGGGGAGCTAACTATGGCTACACCTTC. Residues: CASSYDHRGANYGYTF.

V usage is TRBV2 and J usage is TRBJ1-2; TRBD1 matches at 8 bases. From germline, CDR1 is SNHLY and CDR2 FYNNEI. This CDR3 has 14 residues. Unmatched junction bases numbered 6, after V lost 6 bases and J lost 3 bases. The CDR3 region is CASSAKGQDYGYTF. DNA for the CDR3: TGTGCCAGCAGCGCCAAGGGACAGGACTATGGCTACACCTTC.

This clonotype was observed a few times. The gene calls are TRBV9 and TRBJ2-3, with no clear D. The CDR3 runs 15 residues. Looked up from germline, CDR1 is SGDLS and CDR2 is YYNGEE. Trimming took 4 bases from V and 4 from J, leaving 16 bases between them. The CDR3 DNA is TGTGCCAGCAGCCCACGGACGGCTCGGGCAGATACGCAGTATTTT. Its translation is CASSPRTARADTQYF.